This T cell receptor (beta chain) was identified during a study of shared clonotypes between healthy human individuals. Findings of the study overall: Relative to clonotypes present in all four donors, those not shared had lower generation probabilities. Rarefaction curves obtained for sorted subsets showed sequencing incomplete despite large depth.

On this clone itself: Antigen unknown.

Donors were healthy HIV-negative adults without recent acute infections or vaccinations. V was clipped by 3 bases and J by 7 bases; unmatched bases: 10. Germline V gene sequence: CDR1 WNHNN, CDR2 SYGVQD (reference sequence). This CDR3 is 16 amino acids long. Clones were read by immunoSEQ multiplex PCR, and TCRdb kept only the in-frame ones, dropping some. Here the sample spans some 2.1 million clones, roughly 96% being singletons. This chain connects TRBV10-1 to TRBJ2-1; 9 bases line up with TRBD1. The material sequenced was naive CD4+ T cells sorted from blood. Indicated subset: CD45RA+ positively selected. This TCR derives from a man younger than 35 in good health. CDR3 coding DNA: TGCGCCAGCAGTGATCGGGCGGGACAGGGAACGAATGAGCAGTTCTTC. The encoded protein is CASSDRAGQGTNEQFF.